Shown below are 11 T cell receptor beta chains from a single sample sequenced in a study of CD8 T cells in ankylosing spondylitis. TCRdb re-derived calls from the 5' RACE reads in MiXCR, one entry per CDR3 protein. Counted here are some 700,000 distinct CDR3 sequences, around 19% occurring once; the ten biggest clones make up around 19%. Study-wide results and caveats: Within ankylosing spondylitis blood, a TCR beta motif made up of under 10 highly homologous variants appeared to be characteristic.

These receptors have no identified antigens. Sequencing was carried out using blood, either unsorted or a sorted T cell fraction (not recorded which). The receptors shown here come from a male donor with ankylosing spondylitis.

This clonotype turned up a few times. This sequence joins TRBV6-2 or TRBV6-3 and TRBJ1-5, with TRBD1 matching 10 bases. The CDR3 has 14 residues. Germline CDR1 reads MNHEY; CDR2 reads SVGEGT. V lost 8 bases to trimming and J lost 6 bases; unmatched junction nucleotides: 7. The CDR3 here is CASAWGTGVQPQHF. In DNA, the CDR3 is TGTGCCAGCGCGTGGGGGACAGGGGTTCAGCCCCAGCATTTT.

This clonotype has just a few counts. V usage is TRBV6-5 and J usage is TRBJ1-4; maybe TRBD1 (6 bases). The germline V and J ends were trimmed by 0 bases and 10 bases, with 12 bases remaining between them. Germline CDR1 and CDR2: MNHEY and SVGAGI. The CDR3 contains 14 residues. CDR3 loop: CASSYSKAGAKLFF. As DNA, the CDR3 is TGTGCCAGCAGTTACTCGAAAGCGGGGGCAAAACTGTTTTTT.

In its sample, this clonotype was seen a few times. V gene TRBV29-1 combines with J gene TRBJ2-3, with 8 bases matching TRBD2. Germline V gene sequence: CDR1 SQVTM, CDR2 ANQGSEA. After removal of 5 bases from V and 1 base from J, the junction contained 5 bases not matched to a gene. This CDR3 comprises 14 residues. The CDR3 region is CSVWTSRGTDTQYF. CDR3 DNA: TGCAGCGTTTGGACTAGCCGAGGCACAGATACGCAGTATTTT.

V and J are TRBV3-1 and TRBJ2-7; no firm D call. The CDR3 consists of 15 residues. Germline CDR1 is LGHDT and CDR2 is YNNKEL (reference sequence). V gave up 1 base and J gave up 6 bases, with 16 bases separating them. CDR3 nucleotide sequence: TGTGCCAGCAGCCAAGGAAGCTGGGAACGCGGCGAGCAGTACTTC. Translating it yields CASSQGSWERGEQYF.

This chain joins TRBV19 and TRBJ2-1, with 8 nucleotides matching TRBD1. Per germline, CDR1 LNHDA and CDR2 SQIVND (reference sequence). Trimming took 4 bases from V and 6 from J; bases not matched to a gene: 8. This CDR3 region has 15 residues. CDR3 in DNA: TGTGCCAGTAGTAGGACAGGGTATGGAGTCAATGAGCAGTTCTTC. The encoded protein is CASSRTGYGVNEQFF.

The chain recombines TRBV5-1 with TRBJ1-1; perhaps TRBD1 as D (5 bases). Germline V gene data show CDR1 as SGHRS and CDR2 as YFSETQ. CDR3 length: 16 residues. Trimming took 4 bases from V and 2 from J, leaving 18 bases between them. In DNA, the CDR3 is TGCGCCAGCAGCCCGACCGCCGGGACGGGAAACACTGAAGCTTTCTTT. Translated: CASSPTAGTGNTEAFF.

This clonotype showed up just a few times. This chain uses TRBV20-1 with TRBJ2-2; 7 positions match TRBD1. In germline, CDR1 is DFQATT, CDR2 SNEGSKA (reference sequence). The CDR3 totals 15 residues. Germline trimming cut 3 bases from V and 7 bases from J; bases unmatched to any gene: 11. The CDR3 is CSARSGQMVNGELFF. The DNA for the CDR3 is TGCAGTGCTAGGTCGGGACAGATGGTAAACGGGGAGCTGTTTTTT.

The V call is TRBV5-1, the J call TRBJ2-3, with TRBD1 matching over 8 bases. The CDR3 covers 14 residues. Trimming removed 4 bases from V and 2 bases from J; junction bases left unmatched: 3. In germline, CDR1 is SGHRS, CDR2 YFSETQ. The CDR3 reads CASSGGQDTDTQYF. DNA of the CDR3: TGCGCCAGCAGCGGGGGACAGGACACAGATACGCAGTATTTT. Filled out from reference TRBV5-1 and TRBJ2-3, the complete variable domain reads KAGVTQTPRYLIKTRGQQVTLSCSPISGHRSVSWYQQTPGQGLQFLFEYFSETQRNKGNFPGRFSGRQFSNSRSEMNVSTLELGDSALYLCASSGGQDTDTQYFGPGTRLTVL.

This clonotype was counted only a few times. The junction departs from the called germline gene at one end, perhaps through a read error. The rearrangement uses TRBV7-7 and TRBJ2-7; D gene uncertain. This CDR3 contains 15 residues. Germline lookup yields CDR1 SSHAT and CDR2 FNYEAQ (reference sequence). The DNA for the CDR3 is TGTGCTAGCAGCTTAGGTCCATCCGGAGTCTACGAGCAGTACTTC. This encodes CASSLGPSGVYEQYF. The full variable domain, rest sourced from reference TRBV7-7 and TRBJ2-7, is GAGVSQSPRYKVTKRGQDVTLRCDPISSHATLYWYQQALGQGPEFLTYFNYEAQPDKSGLPSDRFSAERPEGSISTLTIQRTEQRDSAMYRCASSLGPSGVYEQYFGPGTRLTVT.

The chain employs TRBV3-1 and TRBJ2-1, with TRBD2 identical over 12 bases. Germline CDR1 is LGHDT and CDR2 is YNNKEL (reference sequence). Unmatched junction bases numbered 10, after V lost 0 bases and J lost 7 bases. This CDR3 has 18 amino acids. In DNA form, the CDR3 reads TGTGCCAGCAGCCAAGATTGGACTAGCGGGGTAGTTGGTAATGAGCAGTTCTTC. Protein: CASSQDWTSGVVGNEQFF.

In this sample, this clonotype turned up a few times. The chain uses TRBV27 and TRBJ1-1; possible D gene TRBD1, 5 bases. Looked up from germline, CDR1 is MNHEY and CDR2 is SMNVEV (reference sequence). The CDR3 extends over 15 amino acids. With 5 bases removed from V and 4 bases from J, the gap between germline ends came to 17 bases. The CDR3 sequence is CASSQSPGGFTEAFF. For the CDR3, the DNA is TGTGCCAGCAGTCAATCCCCGGGGGGGTTCACTGAAGCTTTCTTT.